Described below is a single TCR beta chain sequence and its context. The sample belongs to a study of technical replicates of blood from a few donors. Using immunoSEQ multiplex PCR, the repertoire was profiled, and TCRdb retains in-frame clones only, with some absent. The table includes 70,000 to 85,000 clones, 95% to 96% detected once. CDR3 length: 15 residues. V shed 5 bases and J 1 base; nucleotides not matched to a gene: 4. The germline V gene has CDR1 SGHTS and CDR2 YDEGEE. The sample taken for sequencing was T cells isolated from PBMCs. The J gene is TRBJ2-3, the V gene TRBV5-8; 10 positions agree with TRBD1. This clonotype was sampled from a human donor in good health. CDR3: CASRLGTGGTDTQYF. As DNA, the CDR3 is TGTGCCAGCAGATTAGGGACAGGGGGCACAGATACGCAGTATTTT.